Shown below are 29 T cell receptor beta chains from a single sample sequenced in a study of CD8 T cells in Susac syndrome. It was with random hexamers that about 0.45 to 1 ug RNA was reverse transcribed. From the immunoSEQ multiplex PCR reads, TCRdb called clonotypes with MiXCR, one entry per CDR3 protein. There are some 130,000 distinct CDR3 sequences in the sample; roughly 89% occur only once, and around 0.24% lies in the top ten. Material: CD8+ T cells from PBMCs. Source of these receptors: a human donor with multiple sclerosis.

The chain couples TRBV3-1 to TRBJ2-1; tentative D call: TRBD1 (6 bases). CDR1 is LGHDT and CDR2 is YNNKEL in the germline V gene (reference sequence). This CDR3 region has 16 residues. V lost 0 bases and J lost 7, with 16 bases in between. The CDR3 spells CASSQDVVPQGNEQFF. CDR3 DNA: TGTGCCAGCAGCCAAGATGTGGTTCCCCAGGGGAATGAGCAGTTCTTC.

This chain uses TRBV3-1 with TRBJ2-7, with D unresolved. The V end lost 7 bases, the J end lost 2 bases, and 18 bases lay between the germline ends. Per the germline V gene, CDR1 is LGHDT and CDR2 is YNNKEL (reference sequence). The CDR3 consists of 15 residues. In DNA form, the CDR3 reads TGTGCCAGCACCCCCTCACCCGACTCTGCCTACGAGCAGTACTTC. It is translated as CASTPSPDSAYEQYF.

The chain has TRBV13 and TRBJ2-5, with 10 positions matching TRBD2. The germline CDR1 and CDR2 sequences are PRHDT and FYEKMQ (reference sequence). The J segment lost 8 bases and the V segment lost 5 bases, leaving 17 bases of the junction unmatched. The CDR3 loop spans 17 amino acids. CDR3 in amino acids: CASSTRLAGASGVTQYF. DNA of the CDR3: TGTGCCAGCAGCACTCGACTAGCGGGCGCCTCCGGGGTTACCCAGTACTTC. The whole variable domain, filled in from reference TRBV13 and TRBJ2-5, reads AAGVIQSPRHLIKEKRETATLKCYPIPRHDTVYWYQQGPGQDPQFLISFYEKMQSDKGSIPDRFSAQQFSDYHSELNMSSLELGDSALYFCASSTRLAGASGVTQYFGPGTRLLVL.

The chain couples TRBV27 to TRBJ2-2; 7 bases align to TRBD2. J lost 6 bases, V lost 4 bases, and 8 bases had no gene match. The CDR3 runs 15 residues. Germline V gene lookup returns CDR1 MNHEY and CDR2 SMNVEV (reference sequence). Written as DNA, the CDR3 is TGTGCCAGCAGTTCGTTAGCGGGTTGGGCCGGGGAGCTGTTTTTT. It yields the protein CASSSLAGWAGELFF.

The chain is built from TRBV5-6 and TRBJ1-3; D call uncertain. The CDR3 is 15 amino acids. Trimming left V 2 bases short and J 8 bases short, with 17 bases between. Germline V gene sequence: CDR1 SGHDT, CDR2 YYEEEE. The CDR3 is CASSFLTAYRDTIYF. The CDR3 DNA reads as TGTGCCAGCAGCTTCCTTACGGCCTATAGGGACACCATATATTTT.

This clonotype was found a few times. V is TRBV10-3 and J is TRBJ2-7; unclear D gene. V lost 1 base and J lost 6, with 4 bases in between. The germline V gene has CDR1 ENHRY and CDR2 SYGVKD. The CDR3 spans 11 residues. Here the CDR3 reads CAISEFPEQYF. CDR3 DNA: TGTGCCATCAGTGAGTTTCCCGAGCAGTACTTC.

The chain is built from TRBV25-1 and TRBJ2-7; tentatively, D is TRBD1 (6 bases). CDR1 MGHDK and CDR2 SYGVNS come from the germline V gene. The CDR3 totals 13 residues. V was trimmed by 5 bases and J by 5 bases, leaving 13 bases between them. The CDR3 region is CASSRNRAHEQYF. The CDR3 DNA sequence: TGTGCCAGCAGTCGTAACAGGGCCCACGAGCAGTACTTC.

In DNA form, the CDR3 reads TGTGCCAGCAGCGGCCGGGACTACGACCACGAGCAGTACTTC. It is translated as CASSGRDYDHEQYF. The chain recombines TRBV7-9 with TRBJ2-7; 7 bases map to TRBD2. This CDR3 is 14 amino acids long. V shed 5 bases and J 5 bases; nucleotides not matched to a gene: 9. The germline gives CDR1 SEHNR, CDR2 FQNEAQ (reference sequence).

This sequence joins TRBV12-3 or TRBV12-4 and TRBJ2-7, with D uncertain. The CDR3 consists of 16 residues. V lost 4 bases, J lost 0 bases, and 16 bases lay in between. The CDR3 here is CASSSLSGPSSYEQYF. CDR3 sequence (DNA): TGTGCCAGCAGTTCCTTGTCGGGCCCTAGCTCCTACGAGCAGTACTTC.

The chain has TRBV7-6 and TRBJ1-5; D gene uncertain. Between the trimmed V and J ends, which lost 1 base and 5 bases, there was a span of 15 bases. Germline V gene sequence: CDR1 SGHVS, CDR2 FNYEAQ. This CDR3 spans 16 amino acids. For the CDR3, the DNA is TGTGCCAGCAGCTTAGTGTCGGGGTCGTTGGATCAGCCCCAGCATTTT. Translated: CASSLVSGSLDQPQHF.

The chain joins TRBV10-2 to TRBJ1-6, with 7 bases matching TRBD1. Germline V gene data show CDR1 as WSHSY and CDR2 as SAAADI. This CDR3 has 16 residues. The V and J ends lost 8 bases and 9 bases, in that order; junction bases with no gene match: 16. As DNA, the CDR3 is TGCGCCAGCTTCCAGGGGGTCCAGTCAGGAATTTCACCCCTCCACTTT. Translating gives CASFQGVQSGISPLHF.

For this clonotype: A much larger clone lies one base from this, so it may be a read error. The V and J genes are TRBV27 and TRBJ2-1; D is ambiguous. Germline V lookup: CDR1 MNHEY, CDR2 SMNVEV (reference sequence). The CDR3 covers 11 residues. The V end was cut by 8 bases, the J end by 6 bases, with 8 bases between. CDR3 region: CASRLGNEQFF. The CDR3 bases are TGTGCCAGCCGCTTAGGCAATGAGCAGTTCTTC.

CDR3 bases: TGCGCCAGCAGCCGGATAGGGACCGCAGGCTTGGTAGTCACTGAAGCTTTCTTT. This gives the protein CASSRIGTAGLVVTEAFF. The V gene is TRBV4-1, the J gene TRBJ1-1; TRBD1 is a possible D gene (5 bases). The length of the CDR3 is 18 residues. Trimming shortened V by 4 bases and J by 4 bases, and 25 bases separated the two germline ends. Per germline, CDR1 MGHRA and CDR2 YSYEKL.

The V call is TRBV6-5, the J call TRBJ2-3; possible D gene TRBD2, 5 bases. The V and J ends lost 8 bases and 2 bases respectively, with 14 bases between them. CDR1 is MNHEY, CDR2 SVGAGI, per germline. The CDR3 is 14 amino acids. In DNA form, the CDR3 reads TGTGCCAGCTCGAGCGGCCAACTCACAGATACGCAGTATTTT. Amino acid sequence: CASSSGQLTDTQYF.

The gene calls are TRBV11-1 and TRBJ2-7, with a tentative D call TRBD1 (6 bases). Germline assignment: CDR1 SGHAT and CDR2 FQDESV (reference sequence). The V gene lost 4 bases and the J gene lost 2 bases, with 12 bases spanning the gap. This CDR3 is built from 14 residues. The CDR3 region has the DNA TGTGCCAGCAGCTCGACAGGTAGTACCTACGAGCAGTACTTC. Translated: CASSSTGSTYEQYF.

CDR3 DNA sequence: TGCAGTGGAGGCGGGGCCCCCTACGAGCAGTACTTC. This gives the protein CSGGGAPYEQYF. The gene calls are TRBV29-1 and TRBJ2-7; tentative D call: TRBD2 (6 bases). The CDR3 totals 12 residues. Germline V CDR1 and CDR2: SQVTM, ANQGSEA.

This chain uses TRBV6-2 or TRBV6-3 with TRBJ1-5; tentatively, D is TRBD1 (6 bases). Deletions cut 7 bases from V and 1 base from J, with 17 bases between. Germline lookup yields CDR1 MNHEY and CDR2 SVGEGT. This CDR3 has 16 amino acids. Here the CDR3 reads CASNDRPGESNQPQHF. The CDR3 nucleotides are TGTGCCAGCAACGACCGGCCAGGGGAGAGCAATCAGCCCCAGCATTTT.

The chain carries TRBV6-6 and TRBJ2-7; the D gene is possibly TRBD1 (8 bases). Germline V CDR1 and CDR2: MNHNY, SVGAGI (reference sequence). This CDR3 is built from 16 residues. Trimming removed 2 bases at V and 6 bases at J, with 20 bases between. The CDR3 DNA is TGTGCCAGCAGTTACCACCTCGGGACAGGCGGGGGCGAGCAGTACTTC. Translated: CASSYHLGTGGGEQYF.

The table lists this clonotype with a few counts. The CDR3 coding sequence is TGTGCCAGCAGCTTGGGGGAAGCGGCTGAAGCTTTCTTT. This sequence encodes CASSLGEAAEAFF. The J gene is TRBJ1-1, the V gene TRBV7-6, with D tentatively TRBD1 (5 bases). V was shortened by 3 bases and J by 6 bases, with 11 bases between the two germline ends. This CDR3 region has 13 residues. CDR1 is SGHVS, CDR2 FNYEAQ, per germline.

The chain carries TRBV9 and TRBJ2-5; D is uncertain. This CDR3 has 16 residues. Trimming took 0 bases from V and 1 from J, leaving 13 bases between them. Germline V gene data show CDR1 as SGDLS and CDR2 as YYNGEE. The CDR3 here is CASSVESRTPQETQYF. CDR3 bases: TGTGCCAGCAGCGTAGAAAGCAGGACCCCCCAAGAGACCCAGTACTTC.

The genes are TRBV19 and TRBJ2-7; 8 positions match TRBD2. The V and J ends lost 5 bases and 1 base, in that order; junction bases with no gene match: 4. Germline lookup yields CDR1 LNHDA and CDR2 SQIVND (reference sequence). The CDR3 loop spans 14 amino acids. The CDR3 DNA is TGTGCCAGTAGTGCGGGGGGAGCTTCCTACGAGCAGTACTTC. Translating it yields CASSAGGASYEQYF.

This chain links TRBV3-1 with TRBJ2-3; D is undetermined. V was trimmed by 1 base and J by 4 bases, leaving 12 bases between them. Germline lookup yields CDR1 LGHDT and CDR2 YNNKEL (reference sequence). CDR3 length equals 15 residues. CDR3 DNA: TGTGCCAGCAGCCAAGGACCATCGGCGGCAGATACGCAGTATTTT. Amino acid sequence: CASSQGPSAADTQYF.

The CDR3: CASSQVREGGTEAFF. CDR3 nucleotides: TGTGCCAGCAGCCAAGTAAGGGAGGGGGGCACTGAAGCTTTCTTT. This sequence joins TRBV3-1 and TRBJ1-1; D might be TRBD1 (6 bases). Trimming removed 1 base at V and 4 bases at J, with 13 bases between. The germline gives CDR1 LGHDT, CDR2 YNNKEL (reference sequence). The CDR3 covers 15 residues.

The rearrangement links TRBV13 to TRBJ2-1; unclear D gene. The length of the CDR3 is 15 residues. Trimming shortened V by 2 bases and J by 3 bases, and 11 bases separated the two germline ends. The germline V gene has CDR1 PRHDT and CDR2 FYEKMQ (reference sequence). In nucleotides, the CDR3 is TGTGCCAGCAGCTTAACCCAGAAGGGCTACAATGAGCAGTTCTTC. It yields the protein CASSLTQKGYNEQFF.

The chain joins TRBV6-2 or TRBV6-3 to TRBJ2-7; D possibly uses TRBD1 or TRBD2 (5 bases each). V was clipped by 2 bases and J by 5 bases, with 13 bases between them. Looked up from germline, CDR1 is MNHEY and CDR2 is SVGEGT. This CDR3 has 14 residues. For the CDR3, the DNA is TGTGCCAGCAGTTACACTGGTGGGGGACACGAGCAGTACTTC. This gives the protein CASSYTGGGHEQYF.

The rearrangement uses TRBV9 and TRBJ2-7; TRBD1 matches at 9 bases. V lost 2 bases, J lost 0 bases, and 3 bases stayed unmatched. The CDR3 has 15 residues. The germline gives CDR1 SGDLS, CDR2 YYNGEE. The CDR3 nucleotides are TGTGCCAGCAGCGTGGGGACAGGGACCTCCTACGAGCAGTACTTC. Translating it yields CASSVGTGTSYEQYF.

The chain combines TRBV3-1 with TRBJ2-4; 8 nucleotides agree with TRBD2. Germline loops: CDR1 LGHDT, CDR2 YNNKEL (reference sequence). The CDR3 has 17 residues. Losses at the gene ends were 4 bases for V and 7 bases for J; bases not matched to a gene: 15. CDR3: CASSPEPREGLGNIQYF. The CDR3 DNA reads as TGTGCCAGCAGCCCCGAGCCCCGGGAGGGGCTCGGGAACATTCAGTACTTC.

The V and J genes are TRBV15 and TRBJ1-2; 7 positions match TRBD1. With 4 bases clipped from V and 6 bases from J, the junction kept 11 bases outside the gene matches. The CDR3 has 15 residues. Germline V CDR1 and CDR2: LNHNV, YYDKDF (reference sequence). The CDR3 spells CATSTTFDRVNGYTF. As DNA, the CDR3 is TGTGCCACCAGCACCACCTTTGACAGGGTAAATGGCTACACCTTC.

The J gene is TRBJ2-1, the V gene TRBV7-2; 13 positions match TRBD2. CDR1 and CDR2 from the germline V gene are SGHTA and FQGNSA. V was clipped by 1 base and J by 7 bases; unmatched bases: 1. This CDR3 has 15 residues. The CDR3 protein is CASSLGTSGSNEQFF. The DNA of the CDR3 is TGTGCCAGCAGCTTAGGGACTAGCGGGAGTAATGAGCAGTTCTTC.